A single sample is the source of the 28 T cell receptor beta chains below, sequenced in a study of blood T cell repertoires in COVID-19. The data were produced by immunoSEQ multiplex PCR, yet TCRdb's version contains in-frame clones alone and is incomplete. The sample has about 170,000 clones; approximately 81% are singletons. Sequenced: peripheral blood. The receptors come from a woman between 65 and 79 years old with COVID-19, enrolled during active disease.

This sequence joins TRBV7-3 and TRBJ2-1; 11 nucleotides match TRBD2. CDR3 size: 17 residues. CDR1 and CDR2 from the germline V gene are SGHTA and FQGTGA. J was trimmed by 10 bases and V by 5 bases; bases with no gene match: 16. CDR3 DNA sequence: TGTGCCAGCAGCCTACCCCCTAGCGGGGGGCGATTAGGGGAGCAGTTCTTC. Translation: CASSLPPSGGRLGEQFF.

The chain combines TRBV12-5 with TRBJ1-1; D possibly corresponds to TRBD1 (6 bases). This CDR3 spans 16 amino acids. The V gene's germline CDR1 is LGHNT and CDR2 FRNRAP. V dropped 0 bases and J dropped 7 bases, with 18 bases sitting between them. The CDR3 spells CASGLVRGATGFEAFF. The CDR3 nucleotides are TGTGCTAGTGGTTTGGTACGTGGGGCTACAGGGTTTGAAGCTTTCTTT. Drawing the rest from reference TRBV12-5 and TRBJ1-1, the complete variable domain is DARVTQTPRHKVTEMGQEVTMRCQPILGHNTVFWYRQTMMQGLELLAYFRNRAPLDDSGMPKDRFSAEMPDATLATLKIQPSEPRDSAVYFCASGLVRGATGFEAFFGQGTRLTVV.

CDR3 nucleotide sequence: TGTGCCAGCAGCCTGGCGGAAGCAACTAATGAAAAACTGTTTTTT. It translates to CASSLAEATNEKLFF. The rearrangement links TRBV2 to TRBJ1-4; D gene unclear. The CDR3 runs to 15 residues. CDR1 and CDR2 (germline): SNHLY, FYNNEI. Trimming pared 6 bases from V and 0 bases from J, leaving 11 bases between. Using reference TRBV2 and TRBJ1-4 for the parts outside the CDR3, the full variable domain is EPEVTQTPSHQVTQMGQEVILRCVPISNHLYFYWYRQILGQKVEFLVSFYNNEISEKSEIFDDQFSVERPDGSNFTLKIRSTKLEDSAMYFCASSLAEATNEKLFFGSGTQLSVL.

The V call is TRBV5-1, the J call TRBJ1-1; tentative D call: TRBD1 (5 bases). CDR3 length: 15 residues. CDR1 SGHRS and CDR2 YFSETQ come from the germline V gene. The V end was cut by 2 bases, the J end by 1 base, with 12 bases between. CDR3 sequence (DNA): TGCGCCAGCAGCTTCGGGGGTGCGAGGAACACTGAAGCTTTCTTT. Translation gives CASSFGGARNTEAFF.

The CDR3, as DNA: TGTGCCATCAGTGTGGGACAGCCCAACACTGAAGCTTTCTTT. This encodes CAISVGQPNTEAFF. The rearrangement joins TRBV10-3 to TRBJ1-1; 7 bases align to TRBD1. CDR3 length: 14 amino acids. The junction had 4 bases not matched to a gene; V was cut back by 4 bases and J by 2 bases. Germline CDR1 ENHRY, CDR2 SYGVKD.

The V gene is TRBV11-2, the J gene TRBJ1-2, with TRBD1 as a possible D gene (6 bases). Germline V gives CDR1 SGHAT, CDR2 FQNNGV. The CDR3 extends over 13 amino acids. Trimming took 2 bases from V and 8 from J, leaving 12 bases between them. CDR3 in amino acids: CASSLLRGLGYTF. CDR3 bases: TGTGCCAGCAGCTTACTCAGGGGTCTAGGCTACACCTTC.

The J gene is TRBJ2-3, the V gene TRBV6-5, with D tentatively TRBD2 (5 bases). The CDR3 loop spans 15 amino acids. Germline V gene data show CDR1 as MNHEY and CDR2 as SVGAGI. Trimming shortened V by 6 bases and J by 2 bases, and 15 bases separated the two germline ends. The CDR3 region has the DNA TGTGCCAGCAGCCCCGGACTTTTACCCACAGATACGCAGTATTTT. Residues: CASSPGLLPTDTQYF.

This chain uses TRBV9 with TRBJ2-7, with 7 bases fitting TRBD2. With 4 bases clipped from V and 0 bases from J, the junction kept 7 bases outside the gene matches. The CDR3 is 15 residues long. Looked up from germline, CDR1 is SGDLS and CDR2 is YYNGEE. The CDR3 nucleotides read TGTGCCAGCAGCCCCCGGGGGGAGAGCTCCTACGAGCAGTACTTC. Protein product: CASSPRGESSYEQYF.

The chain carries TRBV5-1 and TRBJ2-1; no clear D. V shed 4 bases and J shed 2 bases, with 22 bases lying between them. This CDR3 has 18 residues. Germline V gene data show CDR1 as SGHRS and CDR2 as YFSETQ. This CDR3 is CASSQSRVAIPPYNEQFF. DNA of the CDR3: TGCGCCAGCAGCCAGAGTCGGGTAGCTATACCTCCCTACAATGAGCAGTTCTTC.

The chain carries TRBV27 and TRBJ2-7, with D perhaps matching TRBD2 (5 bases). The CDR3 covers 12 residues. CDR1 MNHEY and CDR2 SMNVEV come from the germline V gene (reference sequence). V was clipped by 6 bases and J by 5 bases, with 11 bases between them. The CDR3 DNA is TGTGCCAGCAGGGGTAGCGACCACGAGCAGTACTTC. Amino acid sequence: CASRGSDHEQYF.

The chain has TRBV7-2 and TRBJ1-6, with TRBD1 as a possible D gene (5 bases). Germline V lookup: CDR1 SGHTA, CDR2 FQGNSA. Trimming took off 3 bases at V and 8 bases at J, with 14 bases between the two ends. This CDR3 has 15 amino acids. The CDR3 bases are TGTGCCAGCAGCTTCTCCCGGGGGGGAGATTCACCCCTCCACTTT. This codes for CASSFSRGGDSPLHF.

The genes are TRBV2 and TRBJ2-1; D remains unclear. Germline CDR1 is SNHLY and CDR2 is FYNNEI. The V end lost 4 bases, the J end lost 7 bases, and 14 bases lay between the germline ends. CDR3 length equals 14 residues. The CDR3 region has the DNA TGTGCCAGCAGTGCTTTCTCCCCGGTTAATGAGCAGTTCTTC. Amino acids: CASSAFSPVNEQFF.

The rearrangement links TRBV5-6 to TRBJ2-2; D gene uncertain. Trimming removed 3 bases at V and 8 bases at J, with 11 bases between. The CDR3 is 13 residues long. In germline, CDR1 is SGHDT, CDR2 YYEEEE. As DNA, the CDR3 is TGTGCCAGCAGCTGGCTCACCAGGGGGGAGCTGTTTTTT. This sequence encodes CASSWLTRGELFF.

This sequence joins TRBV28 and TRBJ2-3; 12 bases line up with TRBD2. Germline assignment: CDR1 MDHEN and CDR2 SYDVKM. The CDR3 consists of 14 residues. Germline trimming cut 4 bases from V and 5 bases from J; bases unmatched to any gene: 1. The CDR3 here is CASSSGLAGDTQYF. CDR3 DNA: TGTGCCAGCAGTTCGGGACTAGCGGGAGATACGCAGTATTTT.

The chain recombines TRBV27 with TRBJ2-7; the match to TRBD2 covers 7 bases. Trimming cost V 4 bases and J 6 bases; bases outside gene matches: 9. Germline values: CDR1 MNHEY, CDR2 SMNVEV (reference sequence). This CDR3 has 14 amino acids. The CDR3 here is CASSSTPRGSEQYV. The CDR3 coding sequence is TGTGCCAGCAGTTCCACCCCTCGCGGGAGCGAGCAGTACGTC.

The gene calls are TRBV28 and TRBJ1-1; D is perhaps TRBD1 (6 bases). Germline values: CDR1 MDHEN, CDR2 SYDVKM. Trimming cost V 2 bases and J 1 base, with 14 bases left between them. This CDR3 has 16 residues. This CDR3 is CASSLAGGAANTEAFF. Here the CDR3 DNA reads TGTGCCAGCAGTTTAGCTGGGGGCGCCGCGAACACTGAAGCTTTCTTT.

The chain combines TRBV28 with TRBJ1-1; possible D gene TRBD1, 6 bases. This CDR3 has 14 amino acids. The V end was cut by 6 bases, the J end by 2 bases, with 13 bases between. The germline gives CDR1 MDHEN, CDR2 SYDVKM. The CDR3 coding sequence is TGTGCCAGCAGATTAGGACAGTTAAACACTGAAGCTTTCTTT. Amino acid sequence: CASRLGQLNTEAFF.

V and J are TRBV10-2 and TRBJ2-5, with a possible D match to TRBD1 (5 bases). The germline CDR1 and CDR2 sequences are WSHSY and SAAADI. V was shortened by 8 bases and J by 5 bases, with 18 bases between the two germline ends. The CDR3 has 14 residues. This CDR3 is CASGGQGSQETQYF. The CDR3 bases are TGCGCCAGCGGTGGGCAGGGATCGCAGGAGACCCAGTACTTC.

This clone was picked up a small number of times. CDR3 bases: TGTGCCAGCAGTTTAGCGGCAGGGCACCCCCAGCATTTT. Amino acids: CASSLAAGHPQHF. The chain joins TRBV12-3 or TRBV12-4 to TRBJ1-5; D is perhaps TRBD1 (5 bases). There are 13 residues in the CDR3. The ends were cut back, 0 bases at V and 10 bases at J, with 10 bases in the middle.

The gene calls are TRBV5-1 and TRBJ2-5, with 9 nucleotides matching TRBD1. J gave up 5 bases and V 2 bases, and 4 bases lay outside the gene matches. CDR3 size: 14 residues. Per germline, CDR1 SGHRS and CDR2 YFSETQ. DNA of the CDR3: TGCGCCAGCAGCTTAACAGGGGGCCGGGAGACCCAGTACTTC. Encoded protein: CASSLTGGRETQYF.

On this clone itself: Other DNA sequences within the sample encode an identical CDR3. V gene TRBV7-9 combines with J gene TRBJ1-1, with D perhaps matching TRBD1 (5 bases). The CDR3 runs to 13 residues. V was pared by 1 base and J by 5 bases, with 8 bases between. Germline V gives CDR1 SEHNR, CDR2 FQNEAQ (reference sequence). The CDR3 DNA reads TGTGCCAGCAGCTTAGACCAGGGAACTGAAGCTTTCTTT. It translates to CASSLDQGTEAFF. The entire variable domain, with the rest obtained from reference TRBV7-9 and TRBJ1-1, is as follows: DTGVSQNPRHKITKRGQNVTFRCDPISEHNRLYWYRQTLGQGPEFLTYFQNEAQLEKSRLLSDRFSAERPKGSFSTLEIQRTEQGDSAMYLCASSLDQGTEAFFGQGTRLTVV.

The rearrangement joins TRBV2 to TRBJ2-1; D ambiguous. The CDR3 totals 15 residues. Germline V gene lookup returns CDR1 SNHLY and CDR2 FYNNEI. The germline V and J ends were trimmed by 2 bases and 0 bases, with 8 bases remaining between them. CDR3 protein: CASSETNNSYNEQFF. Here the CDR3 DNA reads TGTGCCAGCAGTGAAACTAACAACTCCTACAATGAGCAGTTCTTC.

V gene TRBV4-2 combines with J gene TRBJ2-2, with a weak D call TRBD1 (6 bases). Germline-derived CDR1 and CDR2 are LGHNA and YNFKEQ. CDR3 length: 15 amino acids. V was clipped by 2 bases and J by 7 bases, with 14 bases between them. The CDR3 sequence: CASSQTGTGHGELFF. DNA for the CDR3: TGTGCCAGCAGCCAAACGGGAACAGGGCACGGGGAGCTGTTTTTT.

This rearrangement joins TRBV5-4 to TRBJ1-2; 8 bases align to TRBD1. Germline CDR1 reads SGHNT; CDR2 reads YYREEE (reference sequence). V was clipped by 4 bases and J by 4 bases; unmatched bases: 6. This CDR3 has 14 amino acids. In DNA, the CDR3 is TGTGCCAGCAGCGCTGACAGGGGAACCTATGGCTACACCTTC. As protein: CASSADRGTYGYTF.

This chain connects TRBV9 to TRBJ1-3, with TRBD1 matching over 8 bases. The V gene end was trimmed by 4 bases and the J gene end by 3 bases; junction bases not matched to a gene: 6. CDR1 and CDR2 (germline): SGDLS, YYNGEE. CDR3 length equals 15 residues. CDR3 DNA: TGTGCCAGCAGCCACGGACAGGGTGGTGGAAACACCATATATTTT. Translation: CASSHGQGGGNTIYF.

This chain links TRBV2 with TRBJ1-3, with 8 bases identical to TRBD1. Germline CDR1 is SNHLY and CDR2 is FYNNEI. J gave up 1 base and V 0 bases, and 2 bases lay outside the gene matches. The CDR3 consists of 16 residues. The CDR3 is CASSEATGGSGNTIYF. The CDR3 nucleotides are TGTGCCAGCAGTGAAGCAACAGGGGGTTCTGGAAACACCATATATTTT. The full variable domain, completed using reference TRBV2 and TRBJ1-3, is EPEVTQTPSHQVTQMGQEVILRCVPISNHLYFYWYRQILGQKVEFLVSFYNNEISEKSEIFDDQFSVERPDGSNFTLKIRSTKLEDSAMYFCASSEATGGSGNTIYFGEGSWLTVV.

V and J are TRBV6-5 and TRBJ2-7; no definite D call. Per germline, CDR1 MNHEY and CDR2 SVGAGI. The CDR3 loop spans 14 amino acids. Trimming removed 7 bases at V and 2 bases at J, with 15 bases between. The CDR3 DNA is TGTGCCAGCACCTCATACAGCAGAACCTACGAGCAGTACTTC. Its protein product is CASTSYSRTYEQYF.

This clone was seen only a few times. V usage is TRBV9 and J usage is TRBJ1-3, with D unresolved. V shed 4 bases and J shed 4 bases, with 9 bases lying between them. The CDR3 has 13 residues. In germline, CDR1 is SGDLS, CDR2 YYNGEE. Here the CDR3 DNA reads TGTGCCAGCAGCACCGGACTGGGAAACACCATATATTTT. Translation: CASSTGLGNTIYF.